This TCR beta chain is from a study of cytomegalovirus exposure and HLA in healthy donors. Study as a whole: Previous work identified some 120 million unique TCR beta sequences from 150 million to 200 million T cells.

Germline CDR1 is ENHRY and CDR2 is SYGVKD. With 0 bases removed from V and 2 bases from J, the gap between germline ends came to 12 bases. The CDR3 spans 16 residues. In the PCR, 60 Vbeta and 13 Jbeta primers were used. Here immunoSEQ multiplex PCR was the method, and the copy in TCRdb shows in-frame clones only, minus some. The repertoire holds about 130,000 clones, 70% to 80% seen once, with under 2% in the top ten. This chain connects TRBV10-3 to TRBJ2-3; maybe TRBD1 (5 bases). Specimen: PBMCs. The sequence was obtained from a female donor in good health and CMV-seropositive. The CDR3 DNA follows: TGTGCCATCAGTGAGTCAGGAGACAGTTCCACAGATACGCAGTATTTT. Encoded protein: CAISESGDSSTDTQYF.